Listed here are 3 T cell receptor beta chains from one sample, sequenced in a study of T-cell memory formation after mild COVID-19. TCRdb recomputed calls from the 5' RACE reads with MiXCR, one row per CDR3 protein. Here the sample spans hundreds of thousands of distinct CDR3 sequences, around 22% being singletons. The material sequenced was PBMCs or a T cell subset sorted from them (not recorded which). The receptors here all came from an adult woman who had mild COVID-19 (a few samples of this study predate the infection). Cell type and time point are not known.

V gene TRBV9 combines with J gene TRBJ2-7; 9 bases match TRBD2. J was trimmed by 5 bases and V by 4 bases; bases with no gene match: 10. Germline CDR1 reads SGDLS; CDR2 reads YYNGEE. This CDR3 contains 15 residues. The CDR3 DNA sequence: TGTGCCAGCAGCTTAACTGGACTAGCGATCCACGAGCAGTACTTC. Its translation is CASSLTGLAIHEQYF.

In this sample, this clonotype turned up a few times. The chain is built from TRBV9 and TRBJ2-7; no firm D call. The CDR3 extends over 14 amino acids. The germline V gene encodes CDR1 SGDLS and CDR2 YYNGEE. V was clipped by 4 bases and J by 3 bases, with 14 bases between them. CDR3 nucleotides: TGTGCCAGCAGCATATCCGGTACCAACTACGAGCAGTACTTC. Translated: CASSISGTNYEQYF.

The DNA for the CDR3 is TGTGCCAGCAGTTACTCGCAGGGGAAGAGGGTCGAGCAGTACTTC. Residues: CASSYSQGKRVEQYF. This chain connects TRBV6-5 to TRBJ2-7, with D possibly TRBD1 on 6 matching bases. Trimming stripped 0 bases from V and 6 bases from J, with 15 bases between. The CDR3 runs 15 residues. The germline V gene encodes CDR1 MNHEY and CDR2 SVGAGI.